This note documents a single TCR beta chain sequence. As yet, its antigen is unknown. This specimen comes from a study of beta chain features in type 1 diabetes. Study outcomes and limitations: PCR might show a preference for shorter templates, equally across patients and controls.

cDNA synthesis used the whole RNA isolate, giving expressed TCRB sequences. TCRdb keeps only in-frame clones here, not all; method: immunoSEQ multiplex PCR. In the table there are about 180,000 clones, about 13% of which are singletons. The V segment lost 0 bases and the J segment 5 bases; nucleotides outside the gene matches: 8. The germline gives CDR1 LGHNA, CDR2 YSLEER. This CDR3 comprises 16 residues. The clonotype was recovered from a woman aged 18 to 35 in good health. The rearrangement uses TRBV4-3 and TRBJ2-5, with TRBD2 identical over 8 bases. What was sequenced was central memory CD4+ T cells from blood. The CDR3 bases are TGCGCCAGCAGCCAAGACTTAGATGGCGGGAGGGAGACCCAGTACTTC. Protein sequence: CASSQDLDGGRETQYF.